This TCR beta chain derives from a study of spatial heterogeneity in lung cancer. Whole-study results and caveats: Tumor TCRs that were ubiquitous and expanded showed up in blood more at resection than follow-up.

The CDR3 loop spans 14 amino acids. Germline values: CDR1 SEHNR, CDR2 FQNEAQ (reference sequence). The V end lost 3 bases, the J end lost 1 base, and 10 bases lay between the germline ends. This clonotype is medium-sized by share. What it binds is not known. Each TCR cDNA molecule carried a unique molecular identifier. Each CDR3 protein gets one entry after TCRdb re-called the 5' RACE reads with MiXCR. The top ten hold nearly 7.5% of the sample, which has roughly 20,000 distinct CDR3 sequences, 3.5% to 5% seen once. Time point meaning: sample taken at primary tumor resection. Whole RNA from tumor, nontumor lung or frozen PBMC was sequenced unsorted. The donors comprised about 65 untreated early-stage non-small cell lung cancer patients.

Sequences were derived from PBMCs, sampled at surgery. This chain links TRBV7-9 with TRBJ2-7, with D possibly matching TRBD1 (6 bases). This TCR derives from a male donor with early-stage non-small cell lung cancer. The CDR3 sequence is CASSFGTPSYEQYF. The CDR3, as DNA: TGTGCCAGCAGCTTCGGGACACCTTCCTACGAGCAGTACTTC.